The TCR beta chain described here comes from a study of T cells in Graves' hyperthyroidism and ophthalmopathy. TCR beta CDR3 regions were amplified from RNA transcripts. The study used the HTBI primer set for a first-round RT-PCR of the TCR CDR3. TCRdb ran MiXCR on the multiplex PCR reads and lists one entry per CDR3 protein. The sample includes 350,000 to 400,000 distinct CDR3 sequences, 15% of them seen just once. Graves' hyperthyroidism without ophthalmopathy progression within 18 months was termed stable. The V end lost 3 bases, the J end lost 13 bases, and 15 bases lay between the germline ends. CDR1 SGHRS and CDR2 YFSETQ come from the germline V gene. The CDR3 totals 12 residues.

The origin of this receptor is a woman in her thirties with Graves' hyperthyroidism. The chain couples TRBV5-1 to TRBJ2-3, with D tentatively TRBD2 (6 bases). The material sequenced was blood. CDR3 amino acids: CASSSDYYPEYF. As DNA, the CDR3 is TGCGCCAGCAGCTCGGACTACTACCCTGAGTATTTT.